The clone carrying this T cell receptor beta chain showed up just a few times. Its antigen is unidentified. At the Johns Hopkins FTIC core, DNA taken from cultured CD4+ T cells was sequenced by way of the Oncomine TCR Beta short-read assay. TCRdb reprocessed the PCR reads via MiXCR and lists one record per CDR3 protein. The sample includes 5,000 or so distinct CDR3 sequences, about 40% of them seen just once. These data come from a study of vaccination and CD4 T cells after COVID-19. Treatment meaning: approximately 9-day PBMC culture with coronavirus spike peptide pools or control peptides (ViraFEST assay). The length of the CDR3 is 16 residues. Germline V lookup: CDR1 MDHEN, CDR2 SYDVKM. Trimming shortened V by 5 bases and J by 1 base, and 15 bases separated the two germline ends.

The specimen comprised CD4+ T cells from blood, cultured in vitro, sampled after SARS-CoV-2 vaccination. The clonotype originates from a human donor who had recovered from COVID-19. The gene calls are TRBV28 and TRBJ1-5; maybe TRBD1 (5 bases). Here the CDR3 DNA reads TGTGCCAGCAGTGCATTAGGGGCAGAGAGCAATCAGCCCCAGCATTTT. It specifies CASSALGAESNQPQHF.